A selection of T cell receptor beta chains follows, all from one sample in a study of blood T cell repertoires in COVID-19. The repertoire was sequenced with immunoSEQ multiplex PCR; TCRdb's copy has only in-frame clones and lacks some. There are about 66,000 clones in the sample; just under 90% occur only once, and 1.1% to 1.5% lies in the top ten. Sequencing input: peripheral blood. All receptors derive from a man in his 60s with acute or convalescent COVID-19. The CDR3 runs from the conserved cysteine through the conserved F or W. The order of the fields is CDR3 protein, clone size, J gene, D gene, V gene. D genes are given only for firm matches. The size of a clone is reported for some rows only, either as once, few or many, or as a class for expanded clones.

CASGSGTGAYEQYF,NA,TRBJ2-7,TRBD1,TRBV12-5
CASSLARAGTGTEQYF,NA,TRBJ2-7,TRBD1,TRBV7-9
CASSLDGRRGGYGYTF,NA,TRBJ1-2,NA,TRBV7-2
CASSLEGGRGGEQFF,NA,TRBJ2-1,NA,TRBV11-2
CASGAGLAGFYEQYF,NA,TRBJ2-7,TRBD2,TRBV12-5
CASSFDRSDTQYF,once,TRBJ2-3,NA,TRBV7-9
CASSQEASGGVPYGYTF,NA,TRBJ1-2,TRBD1,TRBV4-1
CASSLSGPAGQPQHF,few,TRBJ1-5,NA,TRBV7-8
CASITGSGSNQPQHF,NA,TRBJ1-5,NA,TRBV19
CASSVMGQVLSGANVLTF,NA,TRBJ2-6,TRBD1,TRBV9
CAISEPGRDRPYEQYF,few,TRBJ2-7,NA,TRBV10-3
CAISVGQGLTGGSGNTIYF,NA,TRBJ1-3,TRBD1,TRBV10-3
CASSGRTGGTDTQYF,NA,TRBJ2-3,TRBD1,TRBV9
CASRGTGRPSGNTIYF,NA,TRBJ1-3,TRBD1,TRBV19
CASSEAAVAPYYGYTF,once,TRBJ1-2,NA,TRBV6-1
CASTSTQNEQYF,NA,TRBJ2-7,NA,TRBV6-6
CASSSQQGGSPLHF,NA,TRBJ1-6,TRBD1,TRBV11-2
CATSTGWNEKLFF,NA,TRBJ1-4,TRBD1,TRBV6-5